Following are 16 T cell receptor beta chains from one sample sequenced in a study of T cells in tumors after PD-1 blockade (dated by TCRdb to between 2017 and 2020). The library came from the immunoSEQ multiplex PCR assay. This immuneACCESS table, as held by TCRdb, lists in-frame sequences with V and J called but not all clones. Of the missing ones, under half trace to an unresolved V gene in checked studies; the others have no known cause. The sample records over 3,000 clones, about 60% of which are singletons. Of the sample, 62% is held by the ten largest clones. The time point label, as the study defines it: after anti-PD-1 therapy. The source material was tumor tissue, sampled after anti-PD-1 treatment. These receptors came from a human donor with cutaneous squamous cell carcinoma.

The CDR3 DNA is TGTGCCAGCAGCCCCCGTGGTAGCGGGGACTCCTACGAGCAGTACTTC. Amino acids: CASSPRGSGDSYEQYF. The gene calls are TRBV3-1 (or the pseudogene TRBV3-2) and TRBJ2-7; TRBD2 matches 8 bases. This CDR3 has 16 residues. Germline loops: CDR1 LGHDT, CDR2 YNNKEL (reference sequence). V trimming: 4 bases; J trimming: 0 bases; junction bases outside the gene matches: 8.

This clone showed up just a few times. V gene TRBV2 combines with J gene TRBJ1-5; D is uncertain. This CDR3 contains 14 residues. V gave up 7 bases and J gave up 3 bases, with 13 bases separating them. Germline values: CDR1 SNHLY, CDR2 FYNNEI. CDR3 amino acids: CASTREGNNQPQHF. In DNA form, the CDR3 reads TGTGCCAGCACGAGGGAGGGAAACAATCAGCCCCAGCATTTT.

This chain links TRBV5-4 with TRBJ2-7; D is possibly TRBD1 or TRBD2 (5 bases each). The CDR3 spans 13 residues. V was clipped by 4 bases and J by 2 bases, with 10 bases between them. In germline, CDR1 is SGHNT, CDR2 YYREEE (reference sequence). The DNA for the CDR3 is TGTGCCAGCAGCATCCGGGGCGCCTACGAGCAGTACTTC. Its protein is CASSIRGAYEQYF.

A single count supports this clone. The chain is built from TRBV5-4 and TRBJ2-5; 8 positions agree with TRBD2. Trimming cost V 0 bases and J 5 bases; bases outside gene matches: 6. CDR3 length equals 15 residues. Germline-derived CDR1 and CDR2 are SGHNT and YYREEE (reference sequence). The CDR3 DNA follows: TGTGCCAGCAGCTTGGTCCTTAGCGGGGACGAGACCCAGTACTTC. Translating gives CASSLVLSGDETQYF.

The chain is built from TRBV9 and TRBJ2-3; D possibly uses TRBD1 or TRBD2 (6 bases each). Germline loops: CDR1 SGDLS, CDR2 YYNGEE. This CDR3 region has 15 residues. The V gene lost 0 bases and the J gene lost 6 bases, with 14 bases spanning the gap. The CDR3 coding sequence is TGTGCCAGCAGCGTAGAGGGGGGACGGTTGGATACGCAGTATTTT. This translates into CASSVEGGRLDTQYF.

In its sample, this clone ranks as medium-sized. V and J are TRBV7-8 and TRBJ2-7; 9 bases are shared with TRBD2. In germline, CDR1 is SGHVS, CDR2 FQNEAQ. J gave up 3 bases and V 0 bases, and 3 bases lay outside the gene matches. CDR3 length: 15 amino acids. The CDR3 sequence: CASSLAGAGGYEQYF. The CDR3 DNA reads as TGTGCCAGCAGCTTAGCGGGAGCGGGGGGCTACGAGCAGTACTTC.

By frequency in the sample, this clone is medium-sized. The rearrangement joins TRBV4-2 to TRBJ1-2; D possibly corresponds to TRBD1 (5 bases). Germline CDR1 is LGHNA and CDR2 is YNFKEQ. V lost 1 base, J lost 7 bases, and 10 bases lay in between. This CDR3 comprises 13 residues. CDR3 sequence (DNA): TGTGCCAGCAGCCAAGCTCCTGGGGCTGGCTACACCTTC. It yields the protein CASSQAPGAGYTF.

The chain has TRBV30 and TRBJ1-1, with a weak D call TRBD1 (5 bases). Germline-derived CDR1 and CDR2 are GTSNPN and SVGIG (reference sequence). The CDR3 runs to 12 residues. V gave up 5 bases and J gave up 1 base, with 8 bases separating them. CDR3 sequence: CAWETENTEAFF. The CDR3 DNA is TGTGCCTGGGAGACAGAGAACACTGAAGCTTTCTTT.

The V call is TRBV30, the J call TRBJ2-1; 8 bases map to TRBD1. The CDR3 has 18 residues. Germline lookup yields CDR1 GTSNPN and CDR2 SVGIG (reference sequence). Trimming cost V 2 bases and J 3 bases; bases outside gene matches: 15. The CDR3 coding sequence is TGTGCCTGGAGTCCCCACCGGGACAGGAAGAAATACTACAATGAGCAGTTCTTC. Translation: CAWSPHRDRKKYYNEQFF.

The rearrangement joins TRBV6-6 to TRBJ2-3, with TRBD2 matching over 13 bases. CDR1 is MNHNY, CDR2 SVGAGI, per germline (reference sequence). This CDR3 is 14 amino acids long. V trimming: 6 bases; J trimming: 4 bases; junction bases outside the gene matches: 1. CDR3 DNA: TGTGCCAGCAGCACTAGCGGGAGGGCAGATACGCAGTATTTT. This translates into CASSTSGRADTQYF.

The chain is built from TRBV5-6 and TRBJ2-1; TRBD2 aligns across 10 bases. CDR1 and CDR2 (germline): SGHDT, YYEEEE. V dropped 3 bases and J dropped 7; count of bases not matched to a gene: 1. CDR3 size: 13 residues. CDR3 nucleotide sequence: TGTGCCAGCAGCTGGACTAGCGGAAATGAGCAGTTCTTC. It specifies CASSWTSGNEQFF.

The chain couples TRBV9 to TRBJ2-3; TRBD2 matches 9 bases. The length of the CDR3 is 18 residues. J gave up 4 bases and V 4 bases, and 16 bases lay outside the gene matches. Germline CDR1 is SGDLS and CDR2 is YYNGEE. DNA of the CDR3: TGTGCCAGCAGCCCCCGCCCACAAGCGGGGGGTTTCTCAGATACGCAGTATTTT. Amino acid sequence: CASSPRPQAGGFSDTQYF.

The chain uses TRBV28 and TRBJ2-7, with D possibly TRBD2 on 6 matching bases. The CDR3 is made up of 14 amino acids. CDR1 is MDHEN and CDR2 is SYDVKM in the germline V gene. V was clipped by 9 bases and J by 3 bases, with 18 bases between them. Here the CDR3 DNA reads TGTGCCAGTAACGTTGGGGGGAGTAACTACGAGCAGTACTTC. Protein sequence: CASNVGGSNYEQYF.

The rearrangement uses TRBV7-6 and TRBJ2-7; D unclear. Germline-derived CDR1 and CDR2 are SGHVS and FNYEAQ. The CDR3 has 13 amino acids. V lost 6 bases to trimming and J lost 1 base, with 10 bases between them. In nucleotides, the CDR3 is TGTGCCAGCAGTCTCGACCCATCCTACGAGCAGTACTTC. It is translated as CASSLDPSYEQYF.

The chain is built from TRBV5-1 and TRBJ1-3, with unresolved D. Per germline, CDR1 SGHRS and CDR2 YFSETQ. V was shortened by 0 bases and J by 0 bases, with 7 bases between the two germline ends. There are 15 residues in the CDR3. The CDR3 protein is CASSLDGSSGNTIYF. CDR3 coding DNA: TGCGCCAGCAGCTTGGACGGGAGCTCTGGAAACACCATATATTTT.

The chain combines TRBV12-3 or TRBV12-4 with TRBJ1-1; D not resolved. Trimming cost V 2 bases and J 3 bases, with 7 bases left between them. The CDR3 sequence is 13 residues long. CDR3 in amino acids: CASSLKGDTEAFF. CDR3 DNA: TGTGCCAGCAGTTTAAAGGGAGACACTGAAGCTTTCTTT.